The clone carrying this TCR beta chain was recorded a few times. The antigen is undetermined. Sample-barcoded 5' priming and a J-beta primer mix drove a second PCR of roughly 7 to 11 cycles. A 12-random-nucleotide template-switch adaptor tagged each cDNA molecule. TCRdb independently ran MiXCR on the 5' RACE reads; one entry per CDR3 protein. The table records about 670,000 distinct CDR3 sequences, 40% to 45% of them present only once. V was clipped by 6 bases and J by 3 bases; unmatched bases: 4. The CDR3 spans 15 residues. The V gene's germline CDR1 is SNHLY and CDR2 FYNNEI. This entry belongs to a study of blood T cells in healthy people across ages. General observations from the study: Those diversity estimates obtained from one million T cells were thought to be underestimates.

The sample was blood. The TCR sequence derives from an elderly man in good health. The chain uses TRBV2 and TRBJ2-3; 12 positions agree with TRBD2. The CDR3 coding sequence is TGTGCCAGCAGGCTAACTAGCGGGGGGACAGATACGCAGTATTTT. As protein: CASRLTSGGTDTQYF.